These 11 T cell receptor beta chains were sequenced from one sample in a study of blood T cell repertoires in COVID-19. Assay used: immunoSEQ multiplex PCR; TCRdb lists only in-frame clones, some missing. Counted here are about 410,000 clones, approximately 90% occurring once; the ten biggest clones make up around 1.5%. The material sequenced was peripheral blood. These receptors were taken from a middle-aged woman with COVID-19, enrolled during active disease.

V is TRBV7-9 and J is TRBJ2-1; D remains ambiguous. The germline V gene encodes CDR1 SEHNR and CDR2 FQNEAQ (reference sequence). CDR3 length: 14 amino acids. V lost 1 base and J 4 bases, leaving 8 bases between the germline ends. CDR3 in amino acids: CASSLGSHYNEQFF. Here the CDR3 DNA reads TGTGCCAGCAGCTTAGGATCACATTACAATGAGCAGTTCTTC.

The chain uses TRBV19 and TRBJ2-1; 11 bases line up with TRBD2. CDR1 and CDR2 (germline): LNHDA, SQIVND (reference sequence). Trimming cost V 7 bases and J 7 bases; bases outside gene matches: 3. This CDR3 is 13 amino acids long. CDR3 nucleotides: TGTGCCAGTAATCTAGCGGGAGGTAATGAGCAGTTCTTC. Protein: CASNLAGGNEQFF.

The chain has TRBV7-8 and TRBJ1-1, with D uncertain. The CDR3 is 14 amino acids. From germline, CDR1 is SGHVS and CDR2 FQNEAQ. V was shortened by 3 bases and J by 4 bases, with 12 bases between the two germline ends. CDR3 protein: CASSLRERGTEAFF. The CDR3 coding sequence is TGTGCCAGCAGCTTGCGCGAACGAGGCACTGAAGCTTTCTTT.

The CDR3 region is CASSLAPSGEAFF. DNA for the CDR3: TGCGCCAGCAGCTTGGCGCCGAGCGGTGAAGCTTTCTTT. J is TRBJ1-1 and V is TRBV5-1, with D unclear. Germline V gene sequence: CDR1 SGHRS, CDR2 YFSETQ. Trimming left V 0 bases short and J 7 bases short, with 10 bases between. The CDR3 is 13 residues long.

This chain joins TRBV30 and TRBJ1-6, with 8 bases that match TRBD1. Germline V lookup: CDR1 GTSNPN, CDR2 SVGIG (reference sequence). The V and J ends lost 4 bases and 6 bases, in that order; junction bases with no gene match: 5. The CDR3 spans 14 residues. In nucleotides, the CDR3 is TGTGCCTGGACAACGGACAGGGCTAATTCACCCCTCCACTTT. It codes for CAWTTDRANSPLHF.

This rearrangement joins TRBV30 to TRBJ1-4; D remains ambiguous. Germline values: CDR1 GTSNPN, CDR2 SVGIG (reference sequence). Trimming stripped 4 bases from V and 3 bases from J, with 12 bases between. There are 14 residues in the CDR3. The CDR3 here is CAWNNPGANEKLFF. CDR3 nucleotide sequence: TGTGCCTGGAACAACCCGGGAGCTAATGAAAAACTGTTTTTT.

V gene TRBV9 combines with J gene TRBJ1-5, with 9 bases aligning to TRBD1. Germline-derived CDR1 and CDR2 are SGDLS and YYNGEE. The CDR3 has 17 residues. With V trimmed by 3 bases and J by 5 bases, 12 bases remained unmatched. The CDR3 DNA follows: TGTGCCAGCAGCGGGGGACAGGGCCCCCTCGACTATCAGCCCCAGCATTTT. Encoded protein: CASSGGQGPLDYQPQHF.

Regarding this clone: The same CDR3 is also encoded by other DNA sequences in this sample. The chain couples TRBV7-2 to TRBJ1-4; no reliable D call. V shed 5 bases and J shed 0 bases, with 7 bases lying between them. There are 14 residues in the CDR3. Looked up from germline, CDR1 is SGHTA and CDR2 is FQGNSA. CDR3 nucleotides: TGTGCCAGCAGCCCCCGGGCAACTAATGAAAAACTGTTTTTT. Its protein product is CASSPRATNEKLFF.

The J gene is TRBJ2-3, the V gene TRBV5-5; no clear D. The CDR3 is 15 residues long. CDR1 is SGHKS and CDR2 is YYEKEE in the germline V gene (reference sequence). Trimming shortened V by 2 bases and J by 5 bases, and 15 bases separated the two germline ends. The CDR3 region is CASSFASYYRDTQYF. The DNA for the CDR3 is TGTGCCAGCAGCTTCGCTTCCTATTACAGAGATACGCAGTATTTT.

The V and J genes are TRBV2 and TRBJ2-1, with D possibly being TRBD2 (5 bases). V lost 6 bases and J lost 3, with 9 bases in between. Germline assignment: CDR1 SNHLY and CDR2 FYNNEI. The CDR3 covers 13 residues. CDR3 DNA sequence: TGTGCCAGCAGGCGAGGGAGCTACAATGAGCAGTTCTTC. Protein product: CASRRGSYNEQFF.

CDR3 in amino acids: CASSFSRGAWDNEQFF. The CDR3 DNA follows: TGTGCCAGCAGCTTTTCCCGGGGGGCCTGGGACAATGAGCAGTTCTTC. The chain uses TRBV7-3 and TRBJ2-1; D is perhaps TRBD2 (7 bases). This CDR3 spans 16 amino acids. V lost 3 bases, J lost 5 bases, and 17 bases lay in between. CDR1 and CDR2 (germline): SGHTA, FQGTGA.